The TCR beta chain described here comes from a study of T cell repertoires in cytomegalovirus infection. Looking at the study overall: Public TCR beta signatures were indicative of both CMV infection and a matching HLA type.

This clonotype was seen repeatedly, ten times or more. Its antigen is unknown. TCRdb fed the reads into MiXCR, producing one record per CDR3 protein. The data hold some 300,000 distinct CDR3 sequences, with 8% to 10% observed a single time. Study-level results: Carriage of CMV together with the relevant HLA was identifiable through cumulative public TCR beta family frequency. Across the ex vivo response, the dominant clonotypes were HLA-C-restricted CMV-specific TCR beta clonotypes.

Sequenced input: PBMCs. This TCR was sampled from a human donor in good health (CMV status not recorded). Some clones in this sample may be carry-over from other donors' samples.

The chain's CDR3 is CASSQGATDTQYF. The CDR3 nucleotides read TGTGCCAGCAGTCAGGGGGCGACAGATACGCAGTATTTT. The V and J genes are TRBV28 and TRBJ2-3; 8 bases are shared with TRBD1. CDR3 length: 13 amino acids. Germline V gene data show CDR1 as MDHEN and CDR2 as SYDVKM. With 5 bases clipped from V and 3 bases from J, the junction kept 1 base outside the gene matches. Full variable domain (outside the CDR3, taken from reference TRBV28 and TRBJ2-3): DVKVTQSSRYLVKRTGEKVFLECVQDMDHENMFWYRQDPGLGLRLIYFSYDVKMKEKGDIPEGYSVSREKKERFSLILESASTNQTSMYLCASSQGATDTQYFGPGTRLTVL.